Below, 14 T cell receptor beta chains from the same sample are listed, as sequenced in a study of T cells in localized non-small cell lung cancer. Only in-frame clones appear in the TCRdb table, and some are missing; sequencing was by immunoSEQ multiplex PCR. The sample has approximately 83,000 clones, approximately 91% seen once; the top ten hold roughly 3.9%. The source material was PBMCs, sampled before any cancer treatment. The receptors were sampled from a woman aged 40 to 75 with stage II squamous cell lung carcinoma.

This sequence joins TRBV6-5 and TRBJ1-2; possibly TRBD1 for D (5 bases). CDR1 and CDR2 from the germline V gene are MNHEY and SVGAGI. Trimming removed 9 bases from V and 7 bases from J, with 24 bases in between. The CDR3 has 15 residues. The CDR3 reads CASSRSAGQGVGYTF. The CDR3 DNA follows: TGTGCCAGTTCCCGATCAGCGGGGCAAGGAGTTGGCTACACCTTC.

This chain uses TRBV11-2 with TRBJ2-1; 12 bases align to TRBD2. This CDR3 contains 15 residues. The V gene end was trimmed by 5 bases and the J gene end by 8 bases; junction bases not matched to a gene: 7. Germline V gene lookup returns CDR1 SGHAT and CDR2 FQNNGV. The CDR3 DNA reads as TGTGCCAGCAGCCTGACTAGCGGGGGACCGCATGAGCAGTTCTTC. Its translation: CASSLTSGGPHEQFF.

This clone has more than one count but fewer than ten. The J gene is TRBJ1-1, the V gene TRBV19; D uncertain. V lost 7 bases, J lost 4 bases, and 16 bases lay in between. This CDR3 region has 14 residues. Germline V gene data show CDR1 as LNHDA and CDR2 as SQIVND (reference sequence). CDR3 bases: TGTGCCAGTATCGGCTGGCTTGCGGGCACTGAAGCTTTCTTT. This gives the protein CASIGWLAGTEAFF.

V usage is TRBV6-1 and J usage is TRBJ1-6; D is perhaps TRBD1 (5 bases). This CDR3 has 15 amino acids. CDR1 is MNHNS and CDR2 is SASEGT in the germline V gene. Trimming stripped 9 bases from V and 10 bases from J, with 22 bases between. CDR3 protein: CASTRGADPISPLHF. The CDR3 DNA follows: TGTGCCAGTACACGAGGGGCAGACCCTATATCACCCCTCCACTTT.

The chain carries TRBV7-8 and TRBJ2-2, with 8 bases lining up with TRBD1. The germline gives CDR1 SGHVS, CDR2 FQNEAQ. V gave up 6 bases and J gave up 8 bases; unmatched junction bases: 14. The CDR3 consists of 16 residues. CDR3 in amino acids: CASRLDRDRFSGELFF. DNA for the CDR3: TGTGCCAGCAGACTCGACCGGGACAGGTTTTCGGGGGAGCTGTTTTTT.

The chain couples TRBV13 to TRBJ2-3; no clear D gene. Germline values: CDR1 PRHDT, CDR2 FYEKMQ (reference sequence). The CDR3 consists of 13 residues. V lost 5 bases and J lost 6, with 12 bases in between. The CDR3 spells CASSPFGQDTQYF. In DNA form, the CDR3 reads TGTGCCAGCAGCCCCTTCGGTCAGGATACGCAGTATTTT.

The genes are TRBV6-5 and TRBJ2-1, with 10 bases matching TRBD2. The V segment lost 6 bases and the J segment 4 bases; nucleotides outside the gene matches: 3. CDR3 size: 14 residues. CDR1 and CDR2 (germline): MNHEY, SVGAGI. The CDR3 DNA sequence: TGTGCCAGCAGATCTAGCGGGGGATACAATGAGCAGTTCTTC. It is translated as CASRSSGGYNEQFF.

The V gene is TRBV27, the J gene TRBJ2-3; 8 bases are shared with TRBD2. Trimming at V came to 5 bases and at J to 5 bases, leaving 12 bases not matched to a gene. CDR1 and CDR2 (germline): MNHEY, SMNVEV (reference sequence). The CDR3 consists of 16 residues. CDR3 region: CASSEGGGGRVDTQYF. CDR3 sequence (DNA): TGTGCCAGCAGTGAAGGAGGCGGGGGGCGGGTAGATACGCAGTATTTT.

The V call is TRBV5-5, the J call TRBJ2-1; unclear D gene. The germline V gene encodes CDR1 SGHKS and CDR2 YYEKEE (reference sequence). This CDR3 comprises 14 residues. V gave up 1 base and J gave up 9 bases, with 14 bases separating them. The CDR3 here is CASSLSTGWSEQFF. The CDR3 region has the DNA TGTGCCAGCAGCTTGTCGACCGGCTGGAGTGAGCAGTTCTTC.

This chain links TRBV6-1 with TRBJ1-5; D ambiguous. The CDR3 is made up of 17 amino acids. V was cut by 0 bases and J by 3 bases, with 15 bases left in between. Germline assignment: CDR1 MNHNS and CDR2 SASEGT. This CDR3 is CASSEALSWGVNQPQHF. The CDR3 region has the DNA TGTGCCAGCAGTGAAGCGCTTAGTTGGGGAGTCAATCAGCCCCAGCATTTT.

V gene TRBV30 combines with J gene TRBJ2-2, with 8 bases identical to TRBD1. The ends lost 6 bases at V and 0 bases at J; junction bases unmatched: 12. From germline, CDR1 is GTSNPN and CDR2 SVGIG (reference sequence). The CDR3 has 17 amino acids. The CDR3 DNA is TGTGCCTGTCGGACAGGGTCAAGAATCCCGAACACCGGGGAGCTGTTTTTT. This encodes CACRTGSRIPNTGELFF.

This chain links TRBV5-8 with TRBJ1-2; TRBD1 agrees at 7 bases. The germline CDR1 and CDR2 sequences are SGHTS and YDEGEE. Trimming took 5 bases from V and 5 from J; bases not matched to a gene: 9. This CDR3 comprises 14 residues. CDR3 bases: TGTGCCAGCAGGTTGTCCTTCAGGGGGTATGGCTACACCTTC. Translating gives CASRLSFRGYGYTF.

This clone was counted once. This sequence joins TRBV5-1 and TRBJ2-5, with D hard to call. The end of the DNA aligns better with TRBJ2-7, so the J call may be wrong. The CDR3 has 14 amino acids. Germline V gives CDR1 SGHRS, CDR2 YFSETQ. CDR3 residues: CASSWGRINYEQYF. The CDR3 DNA reads TGCGCCAGCAGCTGGGGTCGGATAAACTACGAGCAGTACTTC.

This clone was counted once. The CDR3 nucleotides read TGTGCCAGCAGCTTAGATGAGAGGAGCAATCAGCCCCAGCATTTT. Translation: CASSLDERSNQPQHF. The chain combines TRBV11-2 with TRBJ1-5; D is uncertain. CDR1 SGHAT and CDR2 FQNNGV come from the germline V gene. The V end was cut by 0 bases, the J end by 1 base, with 7 bases between. CDR3 length equals 15 residues.